Each of the 9 T cell receptor beta chains below was sequenced from the same sample in a study of T cell repertoires in cytomegalovirus infection. These receptors have no known antigen. TCRdb analysed the reads with MiXCR anew, one entry per CDR3 protein. The sample has under 200,000 distinct CDR3 sequences, approximately 21% seen once. The sequenced sample was CD8+ T cells from cultured PBMCs, obtained from culture after CMV antigen stimulation. The receptors were gathered from a human donor in good health (CMV status not recorded). Some clones in this sample may be carry-over from other donors' samples.

There are a few counts of this clonotype. Given a much more abundant clone one base away, this may be a read error. The V and J genes are TRBV27 and TRBJ2-5; 10 bases are a match to TRBD1. This CDR3 spans 14 amino acids. Germline-derived CDR1 and CDR2 are MNHEY and SMNVEV (reference sequence). CDR3 nucleotide sequence: TGTGCCAGCAGCCGACAGGGGGCCCAAGAGACCCGGTACTTC. It yields the protein CASSRQGAQETRYF.

V usage is TRBV6-5 and J usage is TRBJ1-6; TRBD1 is a possible D gene (5 bases). Germline-derived CDR1 and CDR2 are MNHEY and SVGAGI. The CDR3 extends over 16 amino acids. Trimming shortened V by 2 bases and J by 8 bases, and 16 bases separated the two germline ends. This CDR3 is CASSYRPGTGDSPLHF. DNA of the CDR3: TGTGCCAGCAGTTACAGACCCGGGACGGGGGATTCACCCCTCCACTTT.

V usage is TRBV12-3 or TRBV12-4 and J usage is TRBJ2-3, with 7 bases matching TRBD2. The CDR3 extends over 14 amino acids. V was clipped by 5 bases and J by 5 bases; unmatched bases: 7. In DNA, the CDR3 is TGTGCCAGCAGTCCGGGGAGGGCAAGAGATACGCAGTATTTT. The encoded protein is CASSPGRARDTQYF.

The CDR3 coding sequence is TGCGCCAGCAGCCAGCCAGGACAGGAGCAAAATCAGCCCCAGCATTTT. Amino acid sequence: CASSQPGQEQNQPQHF. The chain employs TRBV4-3 and TRBJ1-5; the match to TRBD1 covers 7 bases. From germline, CDR1 is LGHNA and CDR2 YSLEER. This CDR3 has 16 amino acids. V trimming: 3 bases; J trimming: 4 bases; junction bases outside the gene matches: 9.

This clonotype was seen only a few times. V usage is TRBV12-3 or TRBV12-4 and J usage is TRBJ1-2; 8 nucleotides agree with TRBD1. The CDR3 length is 15 residues. The V segment lost 5 bases and the J segment 4 bases; nucleotides outside the gene matches: 9. CDR3: CASSPDRGSGYGYTF. The CDR3 DNA reads TGTGCCAGCAGTCCCGACAGGGGTAGTGGCTATGGCTACACCTTC.

The rearrangement links TRBV6-5 to TRBJ2-5; 7 bases map to TRBD2. The CDR3 extends over 13 amino acids. Germline CDR1 is MNHEY and CDR2 is SVGAGI. The V and J ends lost 2 bases and 4 bases, in that order; junction bases with no gene match: 1. This chain's CDR3 is CASSYGGGETQYF. The CDR3 DNA reads TGTGCCAGCAGTTACGGGGGGGGAGAGACCCAGTACTTC.

The sample holds a few counts of this clonotype. The chain carries TRBV28 and TRBJ2-1, with 11 positions matching TRBD1. The CDR3 sequence is 19 residues long. Per germline, CDR1 MDHEN and CDR2 SYDVKM. V trimming: 5 bases; J trimming: 0 bases; junction bases outside the gene matches: 12. CDR3 region: CASSLQIGDRGISYNEQFF. The CDR3 coding sequence is TGTGCCAGCAGTCTCCAAATTGGGGACAGGGGGATCTCCTACAATGAGCAGTTCTTC.

This clonotype has only a few counts. This chain connects TRBV7-2 to TRBJ2-2; 7 bases line up with TRBD1. CDR1 and CDR2 (germline): SGHTA, FQGNSA. The V and J ends lost 5 bases and 7 bases, in that order; junction bases with no gene match: 4. This CDR3 contains 13 residues. CDR3 sequence: CASSDRVIGELFF. For the CDR3, the DNA is TGTGCCAGCAGCGACAGGGTTATCGGGGAGCTGTTTTTT.

The table lists this clonotype with a few counts. This chain joins TRBV28 and TRBJ2-1; TRBD2 might be the D (5 bases). V was cut by 3 bases and J by 3 bases, with 18 bases left in between. The CDR3 sequence is 17 residues long. Germline CDR1 and CDR2: MDHEN and SYDVKM. The CDR3 DNA reads as TGTGCCAGCAGTTTTAACGTAGGGAGTTGGGTCTACAATGAGCAGTTCTTC. Its protein is CASSFNVGSWVYNEQFF.